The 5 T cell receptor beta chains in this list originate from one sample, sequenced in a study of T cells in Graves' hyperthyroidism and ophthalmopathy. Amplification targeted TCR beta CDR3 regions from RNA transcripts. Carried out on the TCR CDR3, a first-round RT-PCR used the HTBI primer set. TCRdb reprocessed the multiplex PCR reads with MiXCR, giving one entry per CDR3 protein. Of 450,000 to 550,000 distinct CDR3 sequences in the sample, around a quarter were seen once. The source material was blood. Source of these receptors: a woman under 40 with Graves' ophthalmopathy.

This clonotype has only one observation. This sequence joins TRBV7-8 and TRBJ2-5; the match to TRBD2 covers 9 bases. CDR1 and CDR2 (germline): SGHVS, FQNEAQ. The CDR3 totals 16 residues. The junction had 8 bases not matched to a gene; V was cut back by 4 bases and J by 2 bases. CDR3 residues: CASSCPWTSDQETQYF. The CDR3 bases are TGTGCCAGCAGCTGCCCGTGGACTAGCGATCAAGAGACCCAGTACTTC.

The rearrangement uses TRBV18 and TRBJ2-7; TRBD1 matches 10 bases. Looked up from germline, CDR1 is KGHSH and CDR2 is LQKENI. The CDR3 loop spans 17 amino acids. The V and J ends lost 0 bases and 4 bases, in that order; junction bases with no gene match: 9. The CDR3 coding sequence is TGTGCCAGCTCACCACCGGCCGGACCGGGACAGGGGTACGAGCAGTACTTC. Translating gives CASSPPAGPGQGYEQYF. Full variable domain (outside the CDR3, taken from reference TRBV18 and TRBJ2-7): NAGVMQNPRHLVRRRGQEARLRCSPMKGHSHVYWYRQLPEEGLKFMVYLQKENIIDESGMPKERFSAEFPKEGPSILRIQQVVRGDSAAYFCASSPPAGPGQGYEQYFGPGTRLTVT.

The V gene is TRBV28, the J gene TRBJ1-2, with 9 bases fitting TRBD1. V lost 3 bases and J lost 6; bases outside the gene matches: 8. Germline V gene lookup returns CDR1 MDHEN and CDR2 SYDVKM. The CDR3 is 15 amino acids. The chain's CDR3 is CASSLTGGSNHGYTF. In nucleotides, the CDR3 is TGTGCCAGCAGTTTGACAGGGGGTTCCAACCATGGCTACACCTTC.

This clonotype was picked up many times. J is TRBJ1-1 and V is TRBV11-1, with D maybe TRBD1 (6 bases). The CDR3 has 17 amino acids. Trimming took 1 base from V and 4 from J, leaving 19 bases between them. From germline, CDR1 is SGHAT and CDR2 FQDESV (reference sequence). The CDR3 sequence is CASSLGLRGRGVTEAFF. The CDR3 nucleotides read TGTGCCAGCAGCTTAGGTCTCCGGGGGCGCGGTGTCACTGAAGCTTTCTTT.

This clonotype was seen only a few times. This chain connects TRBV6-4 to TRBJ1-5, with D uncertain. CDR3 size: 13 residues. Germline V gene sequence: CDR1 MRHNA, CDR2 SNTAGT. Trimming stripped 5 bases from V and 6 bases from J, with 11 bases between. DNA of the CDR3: TGTGCCAGCAGTCCGAGTTCGGGTCAGCCCCAGCATTTT. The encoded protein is CASSPSSGQPQHF.